The 24 T cell receptor beta chains reported below all come from one sample, sequenced in a study of blood T cell repertoires in COVID-19. Sequencing used immunoSEQ multiplex PCR; TCRdb keeps in-frame clones, though not all of them. The data hold 120,000 or so clones, with over 80% observed a single time. The sample was peripheral blood. All receptors come from a man in his sixties with acute or convalescent COVID-19.

The rearrangement links TRBV4-2 to TRBJ1-1; D gene ambiguous. Germline values: CDR1 LGHNA, CDR2 YNFKEQ. The V end lost 3 bases, the J end lost 6 bases, and 8 bases lay between the germline ends. The CDR3 is 12 amino acids. CDR3 sequence: CASSHGSAEAFF. CDR3 in DNA: TGTGCCAGCAGCCACGGGAGCGCTGAAGCTTTCTTT.

The chain links TRBV11-2 to TRBJ2-7; D might be TRBD2 (6 bases). Germline V lookup: CDR1 SGHAT, CDR2 FQNNGV. This CDR3 spans 17 amino acids. Deletions cut 1 base from V and 2 bases from J, with 18 bases between. The CDR3 DNA sequence: TGTGCCAGCAGCTTAGTCGGCCTGGGACTCAATACCTACGAGCAGTACTTC. This translates into CASSLVGLGLNTYEQYF.

The chain combines TRBV18 with TRBJ2-1, with 8 positions matching TRBD1. V lost 6 bases and J lost 4; bases outside the gene matches: 8. Germline CDR1 and CDR2: KGHSH and LQKENI. This CDR3 region has 15 residues. This chain's CDR3 is CASSEAGGAYNEQFF. In DNA form, the CDR3 reads TGTGCCAGCTCGGAGGCAGGGGGCGCTTACAATGAGCAGTTCTTC. Full variable domain (rest looked up from reference TRBV18 and TRBJ2-1): NAGVMQNPRHLVRRRGQEARLRCSPMKGHSHVYWYRQLPEEGLKFMVYLQKENIIDESGMPKERFSAEFPKEGPSILRIQQVVRGDSAAYFCASSEAGGAYNEQFFGPGTRLTVL.

V and J are TRBV3-1 (or the pseudogene TRBV3-2) and TRBJ1-1; 8 bases align to TRBD1. J was trimmed by 4 bases and V by 4 bases; bases with no gene match: 8. Germline CDR1 and CDR2: LGHDT and YNNKEL (reference sequence). This CDR3 contains 15 residues. CDR3 coding DNA: TGTGCCAGCAGCCTAAGGACAGGGAGGCGCACTGAAGCTTTCTTT. Translation: CASSLRTGRRTEAFF.

A few counts support this clone. This chain uses TRBV29-1 with TRBJ2-6; maybe TRBD1 (6 bases). The germline V gene has CDR1 SQVTM and CDR2 ANQGSEA. CDR3 size: 13 residues. Trimming took off 4 bases at V and 3 bases at J, with 7 bases between the two ends. CDR3 nucleotides: TGCAGCGTTGGGACAGTTGGGGCCAACGTCCTGACTTTC. This sequence encodes CSVGTVGANVLTF.

The rearrangement joins TRBV10-3 to TRBJ2-1; TRBD1 matches 9 bases. CDR3 length: 15 residues. V lost 6 bases to trimming and J lost 0 bases; unmatched junction nucleotides: 3. Germline V gives CDR1 ENHRY, CDR2 SYGVKD. In DNA form, the CDR3 reads TGTGCCATCAGGACAGGGGGGATCTCCTACAATGAGCAGTTCTTC. Translation: CAIRTGGISYNEQFF.

The chain links TRBV25-1 to TRBJ2-7; tentatively, D is TRBD2 (5 bases). The CDR3 is 14 residues long. V was clipped by 6 bases and J by 2 bases, with 14 bases between them. Germline V gene data show CDR1 as MGHDK and CDR2 as SYGVNS. The CDR3 here is CASREDLGTYEQYF. CDR3 coding DNA: TGTGCCAGCAGGGAGGATCTAGGGACCTACGAGCAGTACTTC.

This rearrangement joins TRBV5-6 to TRBJ2-4; TRBD1 agrees at 12 bases. The J segment lost 1 base and the V segment lost 4 bases, leaving 6 bases of the junction unmatched. Germline-derived CDR1 and CDR2 are SGHDT and YYEEEE. The CDR3 contains 17 residues. This CDR3 is CASSRRGQGAAKNIQYF. CDR3 coding DNA: TGTGCCAGCAGCAGACGGGGACAGGGGGCCGCCAAAAACATTCAGTACTTC.

The rearrangement joins TRBV6-5 to TRBJ2-7; 9 bases are a match to TRBD2. V lost 8 bases, J lost 5 bases, and 10 bases stayed unmatched. The CDR3 totals 14 residues. Germline-derived CDR1 and CDR2 are MNHEY and SVGAGI. For the CDR3, the DNA is TGTGCCAGCGGTTTGGCGGGAGGGATCCACGAGCAGTACTTC. Its translation is CASGLAGGIHEQYF.

This rearrangement joins TRBV3-1 (or the pseudogene TRBV3-2) to TRBJ1-1, with D unresolved. This CDR3 region has 12 residues. Between the trimmed V and J ends, which lost 4 bases and 1 base, there was a span of 4 bases. Germline CDR1 reads LGHDT; CDR2 reads YNNKEL (reference sequence). CDR3 DNA: TGTGCCAGCAGCCGGGCGAACACTGAAGCTTTCTTT. Translation gives CASSRANTEAFF.

This chain connects TRBV5-1 to TRBJ2-3; 10 nucleotides line up with TRBD1. Germline lookup yields CDR1 SGHRS and CDR2 YFSETQ. The CDR3 extends over 16 amino acids. The V gene end was trimmed by 3 bases and the J gene end by 0 bases; junction bases not matched to a gene: 4. The CDR3 DNA reads TGCGCCAGCAGCTGGGGGACAGGGGCTAGCACAGATACGCAGTATTTT. Encoded protein: CASSWGTGASTDTQYF.

The gene calls are TRBV7-9 and TRBJ2-1, with a possible D match to TRBD1 (6 bases). Looked up from germline, CDR1 is SEHNR and CDR2 is FQNEAQ (reference sequence). The CDR3 totals 14 residues. V shed 1 base and J shed 7 bases, with 11 bases lying between them. The CDR3 region has the DNA TGTGCCAGCAGCTTAGGGGGGCACCCTAATGAGCAGTTCTTC. Residues: CASSLGGHPNEQFF.

The J gene is TRBJ2-1, the V gene TRBV29-1, with D unresolved. Germline assignment: CDR1 SQVTM and CDR2 ANQGSEA. V was cut by 3 bases and J by 4 bases, with 19 bases left in between. The CDR3 is made up of 16 amino acids. This CDR3 is CSVDDSAKLAYNEQFF. The CDR3 nucleotides are TGCAGCGTTGATGACTCCGCCAAACTCGCTTACAATGAGCAGTTCTTC.

This rearrangement joins TRBV4-1 to TRBJ2-1, with TRBD2 matching 13 bases. The CDR3 runs 20 residues. Trimming took 0 bases from V and 4 from J; bases not matched to a gene: 12. CDR1 is MGHRA and CDR2 is YSYEKL in the germline V gene. The CDR3 loop reads CASSQEGLAGQLWRYNEQFF. The CDR3 nucleotides are TGCGCCAGCAGCCAAGAGGGACTAGCGGGACAACTGTGGAGGTACAATGAGCAGTTCTTC.

This clone occurred once. The chain employs TRBV7-9 and TRBJ1-2; 7 bases are a match to TRBD1. The germline V gene encodes CDR1 SEHNR and CDR2 FQNEAQ (reference sequence). With 5 bases clipped from V and 8 bases from J, the junction kept 8 bases outside the gene matches. This CDR3 is built from 13 residues. Here the CDR3 DNA reads TGTGCCAGCAGCCGCGGACAGGATGAGGGCTACACCTTC. Protein product: CASSRGQDEGYTF.

The genes are TRBV19 and TRBJ1-1; D perhaps matches TRBD1 (5 bases). CDR3 length: 14 residues. CDR1 LNHDA and CDR2 SQIVND come from the germline V gene (reference sequence). V was shortened by 4 bases and J by 4 bases, with 13 bases between the two germline ends. CDR3 nucleotides: TGTGCCAGTAGTAGCACAGGAGGGGCCACTGAAGCTTTCTTT. Translation gives CASSSTGGATEAFF.

On this clone: This sequence may be a read error, since a much larger clone differs from it by one base. This rearrangement joins TRBV9 to TRBJ2-7, with 8 bases lining up with TRBD1. Per the germline V gene, CDR1 is SGDLS and CDR2 is YYNGEE. V lost 4 bases and J lost 0; bases outside the gene matches: 3. The CDR3 runs to 14 residues. The CDR3 DNA sequence: TGTGCCAGCAGCCCCGGGACAGGCTCCTACGAGCAGTACTTC. This sequence encodes CASSPGTGSYEQYF.

The gene calls are TRBV6-5 and TRBJ2-3; D may be TRBD1 (5 bases). This CDR3 is 13 amino acids long. Trimming took off 7 bases at V and 6 bases at J, with 14 bases between the two ends. Germline CDR1 is MNHEY and CDR2 is SVGAGI. In nucleotides, the CDR3 is TGTGCCAGCACCAGGGTACGGTGGGATACGCAGTATTTT. Its translation: CASTRVRWDTQYF.

The chain carries TRBV28 and TRBJ1-1; possible D gene TRBD1, 6 bases. Germline lookup yields CDR1 MDHEN and CDR2 SYDVKM. CDR3 length equals 15 residues. Trimming cost V 1 base and J 5 bases, with 14 bases left between them. CDR3 amino acids: CASSLLDRRGTEAFF. CDR3 nucleotides: TGTGCCAGCAGTTTATTAGACAGAAGGGGGACTGAAGCTTTCTTT.

The rearrangement joins TRBV11-2 to TRBJ1-2, with TRBD1 as a possible D gene (6 bases). Per germline, CDR1 SGHAT and CDR2 FQNNGV. The CDR3 totals 13 residues. Trimming pared 5 bases from V and 2 bases from J, leaving 9 bases between. This CDR3 is CASSQGRNYGYTF. The DNA of the CDR3 is TGTGCCAGCAGCCAGGGGCGGAACTATGGCTACACCTTC.

V and J are TRBV5-4 and TRBJ2-3; D might be TRBD1 (6 bases). The V end lost 4 bases, the J end lost 4 bases, and 16 bases lay between the germline ends. From germline, CDR1 is SGHNT and CDR2 YYREEE (reference sequence). The CDR3 has 15 amino acids. The CDR3 spells CASSPEQGVPDTQYF. CDR3 nucleotide sequence: TGTGCCAGCAGCCCCGAACAGGGCGTCCCAGATACGCAGTATTTT.

This chain uses TRBV21-1 with TRBJ1-5; the DNA was not used to check the table's D call, TRBD1. TRBV21-1 is termed a pseudogene. This CDR3 contains 13 residues. CDR3: CASIQGLLGPQHF. CDR3 bases: TGTGCCAGCATCCAGGGGCTCTTGGGGCCCCAGCATTTT.

V is TRBV18 and J is TRBJ1-5; a weak D match, TRBD1 (5 bases). Trimming pared 3 bases from V and 5 bases from J, leaving 5 bases between. The germline gives CDR1 KGHSH, CDR2 LQKENI. There are 12 residues in the CDR3. The CDR3 nucleotides are TGTGCCAGCTCACCGACAGATCAGCCCCAGCATTTT. This encodes CASSPTDQPQHF.

The chain joins TRBV5-4 to TRBJ1-4, with D maybe TRBD1 (6 bases). Germline CDR1 reads SGHNT; CDR2 reads YYREEE (reference sequence). V lost 4 bases, J lost 7 bases, and 14 bases lay in between. This CDR3 region has 14 residues. CDR3 DNA: TGTGCCAGCAGCCCTTGGGGGCAAGGTGAAAAACTGTTTTTT. It yields the protein CASSPWGQGEKLFF.